Listed below are T cell receptor beta chains from one sample, sequenced in a study of CD8 T cells in ankylosing spondylitis. TCRdb used MiXCR to reprocess the 5' RACE reads, holding one entry per CDR3 protein. The sample contains 250,000 or so distinct CDR3 sequences, 20% to 30% of which appear only once. Sequences were obtained from blood, either unsorted or a sorted T cell fraction (not recorded which). These receptor sequences come from a male donor with ankylosing spondylitis or in good health (not recorded which). The CDR3 runs from the conserved cysteine through the conserved F or W. A D gene is named only where the DNA matches it firmly. Size tells how often a clone was seen (once, few, many) or the class of an expanded clone, and some rows leave it out.

few	TRBD1	13	TRBJ2-1	TRBV20-1	CSARQGFGNEQFF	TGCAGTGCAAGACAGGGTTTCGGGAATGAGCAGTTCTTC
once	.	14	TRBJ2-1	TRBV3-1	CASSQDRGRGVEFF	TGTGCCAGCAGCCAAGATCGGGGACGGGGTGTCGAGTTCTTC
.	.	15	TRBJ2-1	TRBV7-2	CASSLSVRAYNEQFF	TGTGCCAGCAGCTTATCAGTCAGGGCATACAATGAGCAGTTCTTC
few	TRBD1	12	TRBJ2-3	TRBV28	CASSVTGGTQYF	TGTGCCAGCAGTGTGACAGGGGGAACGCAGTATTTT
few	TRBD2	16	TRBJ2-3	TRBV24-1	CATSDFAAGSTDTQYF	TGTGCCACCAGTGATTTCGCAGCGGGGAGCACAGATACGCAGTATTTT
.	TRBD2	15	TRBJ2-3	TRBV3-1	CASSQDRTSADTQYF	TGTGCCAGCAGCCAAGACCGGACTAGCGCAGATACGCAGTATTTT
many	.	12	TRBJ1-2	TRBV20-1	CSARDRSLGYTF	TGCAGTGCTAGAGATAGGTCGCTAGGCTACACCTTC
.	TRBD1	14	TRBJ1-2	TRBV15	CATSRDLDRVGYTF	TGTGCCACCAGCAGAGATCTTGACAGGGTAGGCTACACCTTC
.	.	17	TRBJ2-1	TRBV20-1	CSAHPPLAGAIHNEQFF	TGCAGTGCTCACCCCCCTCTGGCGGGGGCCATCCACAATGAGCAGTTCTTC
many	.	15	TRBJ1-1	TRBV9	CASSVSPQGNTEAFF	TGTGCCAGCAGCGTATCTCCACAGGGGAACACTGAAGCTTTCTTT
many	.	17	TRBJ1-5	TRBV3-1	CASSQGVAGVSNQPQHF	TGTGCCAGCAGCCAAGGAGTAGCAGGGGTTAGCAATCAGCCCCAGCATTTT
few	.	14	TRBJ2-7	TRBV5-1	CASSLRQTSYEQYF	TGCGCCAGCAGCTTGCGACAGACCTCCTACGAGCAGTACTTC
.	.	14	TRBJ2-4	TRBV29-1	CSVMAKLAKNIQYF	TGCAGCGTTATGGCAAAACTAGCCAAAAACATTCAGTACTTC
few	TRBD2	13	TRBJ2-7	TRBV12-3/TRBV12-4	CASGSSGREEQYF	TGTGCCAGCGGCTCTAGCGGCAGAGAGGAGCAGTACTTC
.	.	15	TRBJ2-1	TRBV6-1	CASSRPTGKNNEQFF	TGTGCCAGCAGCCGACCGACGGGTAAGAACAATGAGCAGTTCTTC
.	.	16	TRBJ2-5	TRBV7-6	CASSRDDYVRGETQYF	TGTGCCAGCAGCCGCGATGACTATGTTCGGGGAGAGACCCAGTACTTC
few	.	13	TRBJ1-5	TRBV20-1	CSAGEVGNQPQHF	TGCAGTGCTGGGGAGGTTGGCAATCAGCCCCAGCATTTT
.	.	15	TRBJ1-1	TRBV29-1	CSVDVGRTLNTEAFF	TGCAGCGTTGATGTGGGCAGGACGTTGAACACTGAAGCTTTCTTT
.	.	14	TRBJ2-2	TRBV29-1	CSAAVGRGTGELFF	TGCAGCGCCGCGGTGGGGCGTGGCACCGGGGAGCTGTTTTTT
.	.	15	TRBJ1-6	TRBV6-5	CASSYSRDPGSPLHF	TGTGCCAGCAGTTACAGTAGGGACCCCGGTTCACCCCTCCACTTT
few	TRBD1	14	TRBJ2-7	TRBV7-2	CASSHWTGPGEQYF	TGTGCCAGCAGCCACTGGACAGGGCCGGGGGAGCAGTACTTC
.	TRBD2	18	TRBJ2-5	TRBV11-3	CASSLGGRGAFYQETQYF	TGTGCCAGCAGCTTAGGGGGGCGGGGGGCCTTTTACCAAGAGACCCAGTACTTC
many	.	14	TRBJ2-3	TRBV20-1	CSAQQGESTDTQYF	TGCAGTGCCCAGCAAGGGGAGAGCACAGATACGCAGTATTTT
many	.	12	TRBJ1-2	TRBV29-1	CSVDEQSYGYTF	TGCAGCGTTGATGAACAGTCCTATGGCTACACCTTC
.	.	14	TRBJ2-5	TRBV12-3/TRBV12-4	CASSFSSPQETQYF	TGTGCCAGCAGTTTCTCGTCACCGCAAGAGACCCAGTACTTC
many	TRBD1	14	TRBJ2-7	TRBV12-3/TRBV12-4	CASSFGTGGYEQYF	TGTGCCAGCAGTTTTGGGACAGGGGGCTACGAGCAGTACTTC
.	.	12	TRBJ2-3	TRBV5-1	CASSLEGGTQYF	TGCGCCAGCAGCTTGGAGGGAGGTACGCAGTATTTT
.	.	15	TRBJ2-3	TRBV20-1	CSARDSGRDRDTQYF	TGCAGTGCTAGAGATTCGGGGCGCGATAGGGATACGCAGTATTTT
.	.	15	TRBJ2-3	TRBV20-1	CSLTDRGPSPDTQYF	TGCAGTTTAACCGACCGAGGGCCTTCTCCAGATACGCAGTATTTT
many	TRBD2	17	TRBJ2-2	TRBV20-1	CSATGGLSYSNTGELFF	TGCAGTGCCACGGGGGGTTTGAGTTATTCGAACACCGGGGAGCTGTTTTTT
many	.	12	TRBJ2-5	TRBV29-1	CSGKLAQETQYF	TGCAGCGGTAAACTAGCTCAAGAGACCCAGTACTTC
.	.	14	TRBJ2-3	TRBV6-1	CASRHPGHTDTQYF	TGTGCCAGCCGGCACCCGGGACACACAGATACGCAGTATTTT
many	TRBD2	15	TRBJ2-5	TRBV7-8	CASSLEGLAGETQYF	TGTGCCAGCAGCTTAGAGGGACTAGCGGGAGAGACCCAGTACTTC
.	TRBD1	13	TRBJ2-7	TRBV7-6	CASSSYRGTGQYF	TGTGCCAGCAGCTCCTACAGGGGCACGGGGCAGTACTTC
.	.	12	TRBJ2-1	TRBV10-1	CASSERGDAQFF	TGCGCCAGCAGTGAGAGGGGGGACGCGCAGTTCTTC
many	TRBD1	15	TRBJ2-4	TRBV5-1	CASSLTDRGKNIQYF	TGCGCCAGCAGCTTGACAGACAGGGGAAAAAACATTCAGTACTTC
.	.	14	TRBJ1-1	TRBV10-3	CAISESRGRTEAFF	TGTGCCATCAGTGAGTCAAGGGGGAGGACTGAAGCTTTCTTT
.	.	12	TRBJ2-7	TRBV20-1	CSAKKDLYEQYF	TGCAGTGCTAAAAAGGACCTCTACGAGCAGTACTTC
.	TRBD2	17	TRBJ2-7	TRBV6-5	CASSHGIAGGSSYEQYF	TGTGCCAGCAGTCACGGAATAGCGGGGGGAAGCTCCTACGAGCAGTACTTC
.	.	12	TRBJ2-7	TRBV30	CAWSRTGYEQYF	TGTGCCTGGAGTCGGACGGGCTACGAGCAGTACTTC
.	TRBD1	14	TRBJ1-2	TRBV14	CASSQAGTGYGYTF	TGTGCCAGCAGCCAAGCCGGGACAGGATATGGCTACACCTTC
many	.	10	TRBJ1-1	TRBV10-2	CASSEFEAFF	TGCGCCAGCAGTGAGTTTGAAGCTTTCTTT
.	TRBD2	15	TRBJ2-1	TRBV5-6	CASRQRGALTNEQFF	TGTGCCAGCAGGCAGCGGGGGGCATTAACAAATGAGCAGTTCTTC
.	TRBD2	14	TRBJ2-5	TRBV10-2	CASGGLAGRETQYF	TGCGCCAGCGGTGGACTAGCGGGGCGGGAGACCCAGTACTTC
few	TRBD1	16	TRBJ1-2	TRBV29-1	CSVEEPGQETNYGYTF	TGCAGCGTTGAAGAACCGGGACAGGAAACTAACTATGGCTACACCTTC
many	.	14	TRBJ2-3	TRBV29-1	CSVALRLSTDTQYF	TGCAGCGTCGCACTTAGGCTCAGCACAGATACGCAGTATTTT
.	TRBD1	13	TRBJ2-2	TRBV29-1	CSVKGQYTGELFF	TGCAGCGTTAAGGGACAGTACACCGGGGAGCTGTTTTTT
few	TRBD1	14	TRBJ2-7	TRBV20-1	CSAMLPGQNYEQYF	TGCAGTGCAATGCTACCGGGACAGAACTACGAGCAGTACTTC